The 26 T cell receptor beta chains below were found in one sample sequenced in a study of cytomegalovirus exposure and HLA in healthy donors. Assay: immunoSEQ multiplex PCR; the TCRdb copy retains only in-frame clones and omits some. Of about 150,000 clones listed, just over 85% are singletons. Source material: PBMCs. The source of these receptors is a human donor in good health.

The chain joins TRBV4-3 to TRBJ2-1, with TRBD2 matching over 8 bases. The CDR3 totals 15 residues. Germline CDR1 is LGHNA and CDR2 is YSLEER. V gave up 4 bases and J gave up 8 bases; unmatched junction bases: 10. CDR3 nucleotide sequence: TGCGCCAGCAGCCCTGGGACTAGTAGTCTCCATGAGCAGTTCTTC. Translating it yields CASSPGTSSLHEQFF.

The chain combines TRBV19 with TRBJ1-1; a weak D match, TRBD1 (5 bases). Per germline, CDR1 LNHDA and CDR2 SQIVND (reference sequence). CDR3 size: 12 residues. Trimming took 8 bases from V and 11 from J, leaving 18 bases between them. CDR3 protein: CASSPGGLDAFF. CDR3 DNA sequence: TGTGCCAGTTCGCCGGGGGGACTAGACGCTTTCTTT.

The V gene is TRBV2, the J gene TRBJ2-1; 9 bases are a match to TRBD2. V trimming: 7 bases; J trimming: 12 bases; junction bases outside the gene matches: 10. CDR3 length: 13 amino acids. The germline gives CDR1 SNHLY, CDR2 FYNNEI. This chain's CDR3 is CASIGLAGSGQFF. The DNA for the CDR3 is TGTGCCAGCATCGGGCTAGCGGGATCGGGGCAGTTCTTC.

V usage is TRBV30 and J usage is TRBJ1-2; 8 bases agree with TRBD1. The junction had 3 bases not matched to a gene; V was cut back by 6 bases and J by 3 bases. Germline V CDR1 and CDR2: GTSNPN, SVGIG (reference sequence). The CDR3 length is 12 residues. This CDR3 reads CACGQGHYGYTF. The CDR3 DNA reads TGTGCCTGTGGACAGGGACACTATGGCTACACCTTC.

This clone has only one observation. The V and J genes are TRBV10-3 and TRBJ2-1; D is uncertain. The CDR3 is made up of 13 amino acids. Germline CDR1 and CDR2: ENHRY and SYGVKD. V was shortened by 5 bases and J by 7 bases, with 12 bases between the two germline ends. CDR3 nucleotides: TGTGCCATCAGTAGGCCCATGCGGAATGAGCAGTTCTTC. Translated, it gives CAISRPMRNEQFF.

This chain links TRBV5-5 with TRBJ1-5; weak D call: TRBD1 (5 bases). In germline, CDR1 is SGHKS, CDR2 YYEKEE (reference sequence). Trimming shortened V by 0 bases and J by 2 bases, and 9 bases separated the two germline ends. The CDR3 extends over 15 amino acids. CDR3 residues: CASSLAETGNQPQHF. The CDR3 nucleotides read TGTGCCAGCAGCTTGGCGGAGACAGGCAATCAGCCCCAGCATTTT.

This rearrangement joins TRBV28 to TRBJ1-1; maybe TRBD1 (6 bases). The CDR3 covers 14 residues. With 5 bases removed from V and 3 bases from J, the gap between germline ends came to 13 bases. Looked up from germline, CDR1 is MDHEN and CDR2 is SYDVKM. The CDR3 sequence is CASSTPTGYTEAFF. The CDR3 nucleotides are TGTGCCAGCAGTACGCCGACAGGCTACACTGAAGCTTTCTTT. The variable domain in full, completed from reference TRBV28 and TRBJ1-1, reads DVKVTQSSRYLVKRTGEKVFLECVQDMDHENMFWYRQDPGLGLRLIYFSYDVKMKEKGDIPEGYSVSREKKERFSLILESASTNQTSMYLCASSTPTGYTEAFFGQGTRLTVV.

The V gene is TRBV6-4, the J gene TRBJ2-1; 8 nucleotides line up with TRBD2. The V segment lost 3 bases and the J segment 8 bases; nucleotides outside the gene matches: 12. The CDR3 consists of 16 residues. CDR1 is MRHNA, CDR2 SNTAGT, per germline. In nucleotides, the CDR3 is TGTGCCAGCAGTGATGGGGCGGGGGGTTCGGTGGATGAGCAGTTCTTC. The encoded protein is CASSDGAGGSVDEQFF.

The gene calls are TRBV6-1 and TRBJ2-6; tentative D call: TRBD1 (6 bases). The length of the CDR3 is 15 residues. The ends were cut back, 5 bases at V and 4 bases at J, with 12 bases in the middle. Germline CDR1 reads MNHNS; CDR2 reads SASEGT. The CDR3 region is CASSRDRIGANVLTF. CDR3 bases: TGTGCCAGCAGTCGAGACAGGATAGGGGCCAACGTCCTGACTTTC.

This rearrangement joins TRBV5-6 to TRBJ1-1, with D perhaps TRBD1 (6 bases). V was pared by 2 bases and J by 4 bases, with 15 bases between. The germline V gene encodes CDR1 SGHDT and CDR2 YYEEEE. There are 15 residues in the CDR3. CDR3 nucleotide sequence: TGTGCCAGCAGCTTTTACAGGGAGGGGGGCACTGAAGCTTTCTTT. Translated, it gives CASSFYREGGTEAFF. Based on the CDR3 plus reference TRBV5-6 and TRBJ1-1, the full variable domain is DAGVTQSPTHLIKTRGQQVTLRCSPKSGHDTVSWYQQALGQGPQFIFQYYEEEERQRGNFPDRFSGHQFPNYSSELNVNALLLGDSALYLCASSFYREGGTEAFFGQGTRLTVV.

The chain has TRBV5-5 and TRBJ1-1, with D unresolved. Germline loops: CDR1 SGHKS, CDR2 YYEKEE (reference sequence). Trimming pared 0 bases from V and 5 bases from J, leaving 8 bases between. The CDR3 totals 13 residues. The CDR3 DNA reads as TGTGCCAGCAGCTTGGGTAGTGCAACTGAAGCTTTCTTT. Its translation is CASSLGSATEAFF.

The rearrangement joins TRBV7-3 to TRBJ2-2; D is possibly TRBD2 (6 bases). The CDR3 loop spans 17 amino acids. Germline CDR1 SGHTA, CDR2 FQGTGA. With 2 bases removed from V and 1 base from J, the gap between germline ends came to 14 bases. Here the CDR3 reads CASSLRGGGKNTGELFF. The CDR3 nucleotides read TGTGCCAGCAGCTTACGGGGAGGCGGGAAGAACACCGGGGAGCTGTTTTTT.

The V gene is TRBV18, the J gene TRBJ1-4, with 7 positions matching TRBD1. The V gene's germline CDR1 is KGHSH and CDR2 LQKENI. The CDR3 sequence is 13 residues long. V lost 2 bases to trimming and J lost 8 bases; unmatched junction nucleotides: 2. The CDR3 nucleotides are TGTGCCAGCTCACCAAGGACAGGCGAAAAACTGTTTTTT. Translated, it gives CASSPRTGEKLFF.

Here the CDR3 reads CASSSSMASNQPQHF. The CDR3 DNA reads as TGTGCCAGCTCCTCCTCAATGGCCTCCAATCAGCCCCAGCATTTT. This chain joins TRBV18 and TRBJ1-5; D unresolved. The V and J ends lost 6 bases and 3 bases respectively, with 15 bases between them. Per germline, CDR1 KGHSH and CDR2 LQKENI. The CDR3 is made up of 15 amino acids.

The chain carries TRBV29-1 and TRBJ1-4; D uncertain. The V and J ends lost 7 bases and 8 bases respectively, with 14 bases between them. The V gene's germline CDR1 is SQVTM and CDR2 ANQGSEA. The CDR3 contains 12 residues. Here the CDR3 reads CSAGEAREKLFF. DNA for the CDR3: TGCAGCGCCGGCGAAGCGAGGGAAAAACTGTTTTTT.

The chain employs TRBV7-9 and TRBJ1-2, with TRBD1 as a possible D gene (5 bases). V lost 3 bases and J lost 4, with 9 bases in between. This CDR3 is built from 13 residues. Per the germline V gene, CDR1 is SEHNR and CDR2 is FQNEAQ (reference sequence). CDR3 in DNA: TGTGCCAGCAGCTTCCAGGGAACCTATGGCTACACCTTC. Translating gives CASSFQGTYGYTF.

The rearrangement uses TRBV23-1 and TRBJ1-5; D possibly corresponds to TRBD1 (5 bases). TRBV23-1 is filed as an ORF, its function uncertain. V was cut by 6 bases and J by 2 bases, with 14 bases left in between. The CDR3 extends over 15 amino acids. CDR3 bases: TGCGCCAGCAGCATTGTCAGGGCATGCAATCAGCCCCAGCATTTT. Its translation is CASSIVRACNQPQHF.

This rearrangement joins TRBV28 to TRBJ2-7; 8 positions match TRBD2. This CDR3 spans 15 amino acids. CDR1 and CDR2 (germline): MDHEN, SYDVKM. J gave up 1 base and V 11 bases, and 13 bases lay outside the gene matches. The CDR3 loop is CAGSGFTSGSYEQYF. CDR3 DNA: TGTGCCGGCTCAGGGTTTACTAGCGGTTCCTACGAGCAGTACTTC.

The genes are TRBV12-5 and TRBJ1-5; 9 bases match TRBD1. This CDR3 is built from 15 residues. Germline loops: CDR1 LGHNT, CDR2 FRNRAP. V lost 5 bases to trimming and J lost 2 bases; unmatched junction nucleotides: 4. The CDR3 loop reads CASGTGQGGNQPQHF. CDR3 in DNA: TGTGCTAGTGGTACGGGACAGGGTGGCAATCAGCCCCAGCATTTT.

The chain recombines TRBV28 with TRBJ1-2; TRBD1 matches 8 bases. J was trimmed by 10 bases and V by 5 bases; bases with no gene match: 12. Germline CDR1 is MDHEN and CDR2 is SYDVKM. This CDR3 comprises 14 residues. CDR3 amino acids: CASSRPDRGGSYTF. The CDR3 DNA reads TGTGCCAGCAGTCGACCCGACAGGGGAGGATCCTACACCTTC.

The V gene is TRBV7-3, the J gene TRBJ2-5, with TRBD1 matching 9 bases. The CDR3 consists of 17 residues. CDR1 is SGHTA and CDR2 is FQGTGA in the germline V gene. V shed 5 bases, J shed 1 base, and the junction held 11 bases outside the gene matches. CDR3: CASSPGTGYLFQETQYF. In DNA, the CDR3 is TGTGCCAGCAGCCCTGGGACAGGGTATCTTTTCCAAGAGACCCAGTACTTC.

This sequence joins TRBV6-1 and TRBJ1-1; D gene unclear. The CDR3 sequence is 14 residues long. CDR1 is MNHNS and CDR2 is SASEGT in the germline V gene. The V end lost 6 bases, the J end lost 0 bases, and 11 bases lay between the germline ends. CDR3 region: CASREPYMNTEAFF. Written as DNA, the CDR3 is TGTGCCAGCAGGGAGCCTTACATGAACACTGAAGCTTTCTTT.

V gene TRBV9 combines with J gene TRBJ1-2, with D possibly matching TRBD1 (5 bases). The germline CDR1 and CDR2 sequences are SGDLS and YYNGEE. The CDR3 sequence is 15 residues long. Trimming shortened V by 3 bases and J by 8 bases, and 20 bases separated the two germline ends. This CDR3 reads CASSAYLTVGLGYTF. In DNA form, the CDR3 reads TGTGCCAGCAGCGCCTACTTGACAGTCGGCCTCGGCTACACCTTC. The whole variable domain, filled in from reference TRBV9 and TRBJ1-2, reads DSGVTQTPKHLITATGQRVTLRCSPRSGDLSVYWYQQSLDQGLQFLIQYYNGEERAKGNILERFSAQQFPDLHSELNLSSLELGDSALYFCASSAYLTVGLGYTFGSGTRLTVV.

The V and J genes are TRBV6-5 and TRBJ1-3; D uncertain. V lost 6 bases to trimming and J lost 0 bases, with 9 bases between them. CDR3 length: 14 residues. Germline V gene sequence: CDR1 MNHEY, CDR2 SVGAGI. The chain's CDR3 is CASRLGVSGNTIYF. CDR3 DNA sequence: TGTGCCAGCAGGTTGGGAGTCTCTGGAAACACCATATATTTT.

This rearrangement joins TRBV27 to TRBJ1-4; no clear D. Germline CDR1 reads MNHEY; CDR2 reads SMNVEV (reference sequence). The CDR3 has 14 amino acids. Deletions cut 8 bases from V and 4 bases from J, with 14 bases between. The CDR3 bases are TGTGCCAGCTCCCTCCAGGCTTATAATGAAAAACTGTTTTTT. Translated: CASSLQAYNEKLFF.

V gene TRBV19 combines with J gene TRBJ2-1, with 10 bases identical to TRBD2. J lost 6 bases, V lost 2 bases, and 4 bases had no gene match. Per the germline V gene, CDR1 is LNHDA and CDR2 is SQIVND (reference sequence). CDR3 size: 15 residues. The CDR3 DNA sequence: TGTGCCAGTAGTATATCTAGCGGGAGCTTCAATGAGCAGTTCTTC. It codes for CASSISSGSFNEQFF.